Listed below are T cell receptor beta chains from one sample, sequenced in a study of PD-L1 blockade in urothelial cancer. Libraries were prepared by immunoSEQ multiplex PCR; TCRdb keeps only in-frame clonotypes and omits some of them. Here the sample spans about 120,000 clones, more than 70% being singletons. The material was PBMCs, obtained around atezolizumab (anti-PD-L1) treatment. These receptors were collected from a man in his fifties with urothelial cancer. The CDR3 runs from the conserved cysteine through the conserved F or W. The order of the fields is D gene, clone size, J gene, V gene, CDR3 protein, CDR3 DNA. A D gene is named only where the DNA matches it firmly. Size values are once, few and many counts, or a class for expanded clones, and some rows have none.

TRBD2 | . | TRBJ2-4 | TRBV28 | CASSGSPGLAVNIQYF | TGTGCCAGCAGTGGATCACCGGGACTAGCGGTAAACATTCAGTACTTC
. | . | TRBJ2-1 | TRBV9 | CASSVSTSGTHSYNEQFF | TGTGCCAGCAGCGTATCAACCTCCGGGACTCACTCCTACAATGAGCAGTTCTTC
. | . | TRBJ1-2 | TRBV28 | CASSLVQSSPWGYTF | TGTGCCAGCAGTTTAGTTCAGAGTAGCCCGTGGGGCTACACCTTC
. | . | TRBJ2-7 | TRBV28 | CASSSGPQPGEQYF | TGTGCCAGCAGCTCAGGTCCCCAGCCTGGGGAGCAGTACTTC
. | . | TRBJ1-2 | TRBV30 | CAWGQPNNYGYTF | TGTGCCTGGGGACAGCCCAATAACTATGGCTACACCTTC
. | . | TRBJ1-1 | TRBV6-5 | CASRTPGGGKEAFF | TGTGCCAGCAGAACCCCCGGCGGGGGCAAGGAAGCTTTCTTT
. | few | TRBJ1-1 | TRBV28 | CASRGRDEAFF | TGTGCCAGCAGGGGGAGGGACGAAGCTTTCTTT
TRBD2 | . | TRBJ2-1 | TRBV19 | CASSIGTSRNNEQFF | TGTGCCAGTAGTATTGGGACTAGCCGGAACAATGAGCAGTTCTTC
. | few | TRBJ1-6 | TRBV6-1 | CASSELSTGSPLHF | TGTGCCAGCAGTGAGCTTAGTACGGGTTCACCCCTCCACTTT
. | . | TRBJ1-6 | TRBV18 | CASSPIGQSSYNSPLHF | TGTGCCAGCTCACCAATAGGACAGAGCTCCTATAATTCACCCCTCCACTTT
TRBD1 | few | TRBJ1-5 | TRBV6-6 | CASSYAKTGAQHF | TGTGCCAGCAGTTACGCCAAGACAGGGGCCCAGCATTTT
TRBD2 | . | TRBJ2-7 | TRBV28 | CASSPSSTLAGLEQYF | TGTGCCAGCAGCCCATCATCAACCCTAGCGGGGCTGGAGCAGTACTTC
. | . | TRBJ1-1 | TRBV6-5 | CASSYSIAMNTEAFF | TGTGCCAGCAGTTACTCGATCGCGATGAACACTGAAGCTTTCTTT
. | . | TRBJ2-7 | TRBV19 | CASSASPGQRYEQYF | TGTGCCAGTAGTGCTTCACCGGGACAAAGGTACGAGCAGTACTTC
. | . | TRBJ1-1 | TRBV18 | CASSPPRNTEAFF | TGTGCCAGCTCACCACCTAGAAACACTGAAGCTTTCTTT
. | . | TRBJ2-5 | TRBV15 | CATSRVAEIETQYF | TGTGCCACCAGCAGAGTAGCGGAGATAGAGACCCAGTACTTC
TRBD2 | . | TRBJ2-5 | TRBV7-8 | CASSLVLAGSYQETQYF | TGTGCCAGCAGCTTAGTACTAGCGGGATCGTACCAAGAGACCCAGTACTTC
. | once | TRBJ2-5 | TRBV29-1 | CSVEFGGSAETQYF | TGCAGCGTTGAATTTGGGGGGTCGGCCGAGACCCAGTACTTC
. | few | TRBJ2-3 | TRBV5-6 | CASSSFTDTQYF | TGTGCCAGCAGCTCCTTCACAGATACGCAGTATTTT
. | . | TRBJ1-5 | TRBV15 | CATSTPHLRDIHSNQPQHF | TGTGCCACCAGCACTCCTCACCTCCGGGACATTCATAGCAATCAGCCCCAGCATTTT
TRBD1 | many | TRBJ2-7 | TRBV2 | CASTLQGRAGEQYF | TGTGCCAGCACCCTACAGGGGCGAGCCGGCGAGCAGTACTTC
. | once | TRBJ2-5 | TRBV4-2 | CASSQVSTYQETQYF | TGTGCCAGCAGCCAAGTCTCTACGTACCAAGAGACCCAGTACTTC
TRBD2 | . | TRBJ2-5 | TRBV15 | CATSRDKSGRKETQYF | TGTGCCACCAGCAGAGATAAAAGCGGGAGGAAAGAGACCCAGTACTTC
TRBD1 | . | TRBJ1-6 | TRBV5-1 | CASSPGTGPSPLHF | TGCGCCAGCAGCCCGGGGACAGGGCCTTCACCCCTCCACTTT
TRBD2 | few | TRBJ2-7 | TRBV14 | CASSRQTRTSGASSYEQYF | TGTGCCAGCAGCCGCCAGACAAGGACTAGCGGCGCTTCGTCCTACGAGCAGTACTTC
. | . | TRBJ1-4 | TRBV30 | CAWSVSNEKLFF | TGTGCCTGGAGTGTCTCCAATGAAAAACTGTTTTTT
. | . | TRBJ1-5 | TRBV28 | CASSLGRAPFHQPQHF | TGTGCCAGCAGTTTGGGCAGGGCGCCATTTCATCAGCCCCAGCATTTT
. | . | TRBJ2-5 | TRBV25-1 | CASSASPRDSGETQYF | TGTGCCAGCAGTGCCTCTCCACGGGACTCCGGAGAGACCCAGTACTTC
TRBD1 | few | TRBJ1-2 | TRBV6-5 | CASGTGSGYTF | TGTGCCAGCGGGACAGGGTCCGGCTACACCTTC
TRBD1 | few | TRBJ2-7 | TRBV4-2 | CASSQDLGTGAYEQYF | TGTGCCAGCAGCCAAGATCTCGGGACAGGAGCCTACGAGCAGTACTTC
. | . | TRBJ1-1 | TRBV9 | CASSLTGNTEAFF | TGTGCCAGCAGTTTGACAGGGAACACTGAAGCTTTCTTT
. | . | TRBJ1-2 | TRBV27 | CASSLVRVPTMVGYTF | TGTGCCAGCAGTTTAGTGAGGGTTCCTACGATGGTCGGCTACACCTTC
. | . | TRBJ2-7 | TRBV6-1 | CASSEGNARPYEQYF | TGTGCCAGCAGTGAAGGAAATGCGCGCCCCTACGAGCAGTACTTC
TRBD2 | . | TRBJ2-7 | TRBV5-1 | CASSFGLAGGPRAYEQYF | TGCGCCAGCAGCTTCGGACTAGCGGGAGGGCCGAGGGCCTACGAGCAGTACTTC
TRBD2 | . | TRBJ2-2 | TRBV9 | CASSGTLLAGPTGELFF | TGTGCCAGCAGCGGTACGCTTTTAGCGGGACCCACCGGGGAGCTGTTTTTT
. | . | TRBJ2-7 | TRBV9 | CASSAQPDGSGDEQYF | TGTGCCAGCAGCGCCCAACCTGACGGGAGCGGCGACGAGCAGTACTTC
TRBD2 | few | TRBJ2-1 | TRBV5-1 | CASSERDYYNEQFF | TGCGCCAGCAGTGAGCGGGACTACTACAATGAGCAGTTCTTC
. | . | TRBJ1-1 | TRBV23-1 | CARAEGEGDENTEAFF | TGCGCCAGAGCAGAGGGTGAAGGAGACGAGAACACTGAAGCTTTCTTT
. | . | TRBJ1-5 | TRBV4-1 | CASSQVRVESNQPQHF | TGCGCCAGCAGCCAAGTCAGGGTGGAGAGCAATCAGCCCCAGCATTTT
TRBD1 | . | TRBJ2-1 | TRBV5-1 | CASSEGGTGTGVEQFF | TGCGCCAGCAGCGAAGGCGGGACCGGGACAGGTGTTGAGCAGTTCTTC
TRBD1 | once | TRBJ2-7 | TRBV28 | CASRQHRGQARYEQYF | TGTGCCAGCAGGCAGCACCGGGGACAGGCTCGCTACGAGCAGTACTTC
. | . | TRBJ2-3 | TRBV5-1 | CASSLGPGLTDTQYF | TGCGCCAGCAGCTTGGGACCGGGACTCACAGATACGCAGTATTTT
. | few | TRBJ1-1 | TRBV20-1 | CSASYPTGAFF | TGCAGTGCTAGCTACCCTACGGGAGCTTTCTTT
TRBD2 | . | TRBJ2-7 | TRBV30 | CAWSVSGGGYEQYF | TGTGCCTGGAGTGTCTCGGGAGGGGGCTACGAGCAGTACTTC
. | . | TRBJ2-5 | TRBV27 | CASSLGVEGTQYF | TGTGCCAGCAGTTTAGGGGTGGAGGGGACCCAGTACTTC
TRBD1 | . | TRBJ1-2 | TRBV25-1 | CASSETGVFGYTF | TGTGCCAGCAGTGAAACAGGGGTCTTCGGCTACACCTTC
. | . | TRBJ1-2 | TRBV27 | CASSLNWAGGYTF | TGTGCCAGCAGTTTAAACTGGGCGGGAGGCTACACCTTC
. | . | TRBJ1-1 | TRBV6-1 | CASSEYWQGSEAFF | TGTGCCAGCAGTGAATATTGGCAGGGATCTGAAGCTTTCTTT
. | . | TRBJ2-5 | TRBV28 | CASSISQRVGTQYF | TGTGCCAGCAGTATCTCCCAACGGGTAGGGACCCAGTACTTC
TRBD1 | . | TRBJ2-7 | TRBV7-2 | CASSLTGQVLEQYF | TGTGCCAGCAGCTTAACGGGACAGGTCCTCGAGCAGTACTTC
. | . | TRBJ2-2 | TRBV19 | CASRTTGSGTGELFF | TGTGCCAGTAGAACAACAGGGTCTGGGACCGGGGAGCTGTTTTTT
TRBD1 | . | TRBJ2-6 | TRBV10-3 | CAARRRDRVGTGANVLTF | TGTGCCGCCAGGCGGCGGGACAGGGTCGGGACTGGGGCCAACGTCCTGACTTTC
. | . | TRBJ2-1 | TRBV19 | CASRNTIWSGTGHPNEQFF | TGTGCCAGTAGGAACACGATATGGAGCGGGACAGGTCACCCCAATGAGCAGTTCTTC
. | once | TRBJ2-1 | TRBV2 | CASSSGLPYNEQFF | TGTGCCAGCAGTAGCGGGTTACCCTACAATGAGCAGTTCTTC
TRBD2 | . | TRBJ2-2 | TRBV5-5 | CASSLTGGVNTGELFF | TGTGCCAGCAGCTTGACGGGGGGGGTTAACACCGGGGAGCTGTTTTTT